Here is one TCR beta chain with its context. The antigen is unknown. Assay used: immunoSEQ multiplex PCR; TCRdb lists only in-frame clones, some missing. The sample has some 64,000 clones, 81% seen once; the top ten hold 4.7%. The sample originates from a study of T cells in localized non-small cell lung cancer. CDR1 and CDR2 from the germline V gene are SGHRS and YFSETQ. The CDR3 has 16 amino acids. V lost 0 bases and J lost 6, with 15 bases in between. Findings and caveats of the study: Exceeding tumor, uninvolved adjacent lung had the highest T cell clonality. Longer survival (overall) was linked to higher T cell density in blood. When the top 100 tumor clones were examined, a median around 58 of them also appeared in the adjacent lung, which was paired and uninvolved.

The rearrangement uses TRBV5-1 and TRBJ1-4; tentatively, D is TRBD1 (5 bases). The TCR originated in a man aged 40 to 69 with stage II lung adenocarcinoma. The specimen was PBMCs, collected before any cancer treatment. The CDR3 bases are TGCGCCAGCAGCTTGGGAGGGGAGGGGTCCGATGAAAAACTGTTTTTT. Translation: CASSLGGEGSDEKLFF.